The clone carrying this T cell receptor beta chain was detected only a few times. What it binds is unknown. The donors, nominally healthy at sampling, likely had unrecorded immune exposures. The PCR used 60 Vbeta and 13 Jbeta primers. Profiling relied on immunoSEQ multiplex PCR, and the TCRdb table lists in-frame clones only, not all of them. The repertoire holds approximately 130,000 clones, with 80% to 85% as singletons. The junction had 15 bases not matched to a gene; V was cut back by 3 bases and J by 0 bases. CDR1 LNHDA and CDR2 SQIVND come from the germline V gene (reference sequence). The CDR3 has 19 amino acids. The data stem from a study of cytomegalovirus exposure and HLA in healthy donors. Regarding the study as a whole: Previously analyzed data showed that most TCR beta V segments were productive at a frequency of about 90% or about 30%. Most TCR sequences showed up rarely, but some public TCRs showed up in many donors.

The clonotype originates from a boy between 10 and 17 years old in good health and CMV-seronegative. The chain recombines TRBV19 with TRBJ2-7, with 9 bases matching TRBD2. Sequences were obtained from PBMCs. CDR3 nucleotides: TGTGCCAGTAGTATGCAGCGGGAGGCTCCAAAGGGGCCCTCCTACGAGCAGTACTTC. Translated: CASSMQREAPKGPSYEQYF.